The 18 T cell receptor beta chains given below trace back to one sample, sequenced in a study of graft-versus-host responses after intestinal transplantation. Sequencing used immunoSEQ multiplex PCR; TCRdb keeps in-frame clones, though not all of them. The sample contains 70,000 or so clones, over 70% of which appear only once. What these receptors recognize is not known. Specimen: unstimulated CD4+ T cells sorted from spleen or lymph node cells, collected before transplant. The source of these receptors is a human donor who was the organ donor for an intestinal transplant.

The V and J genes are TRBV27 and TRBJ1-4; possibly TRBD1 for D (5 bases). The V and J ends lost 6 bases and 6 bases respectively, with 8 bases between them. The length of the CDR3 is 12 residues. The germline gives CDR1 MNHEY, CDR2 SMNVEV (reference sequence). The CDR3 loop is CASRGPYEKLFF. The CDR3 DNA reads TGTGCCAGCAGGGGGCCATATGAAAAACTGTTTTTT.

The chain uses TRBV6-5 and TRBJ1-5, with TRBD1 identical over 7 bases. The CDR3 runs 13 residues. The V segment lost 6 bases and the J segment 6 bases; nucleotides outside the gene matches: 5. Germline V gives CDR1 MNHEY, CDR2 SVGAGI. CDR3 in DNA: TGTGCCAGCAGGAGACAGGGTGGTCAGCCCCAGCATTTT. It encodes CASRRQGGQPQHF.

J is TRBJ1-3 and V is TRBV5-1; a weak D match, TRBD1 (6 bases). The CDR3 totals 15 residues. V was shortened by 1 base and J by 2 bases, with 10 bases between the two germline ends. Germline V gene lookup returns CDR1 SGHRS and CDR2 YFSETQ. The CDR3 protein is CASSLLAGAGNTIYF. In DNA form, the CDR3 reads TGCGCCAGCAGCTTGTTGGCAGGGGCTGGAAACACCATATATTTT.

The chain uses TRBV28 and TRBJ2-5; D perhaps matches TRBD2 (6 bases). The germline gives CDR1 MDHEN, CDR2 SYDVKM. The CDR3 is made up of 13 amino acids. Trimming removed 7 bases from V and 1 base from J, with 10 bases in between. CDR3 sequence reads: CASTVGGQETQYF. The CDR3 nucleotides are TGTGCCAGCACCGTCGGGGGCCAAGAGACCCAGTACTTC.

This clone was seen more than once but under ten times. This chain's CDR3 is CASSSAYGRQAQETQYF. The CDR3 DNA is TGTGCCAGCAGCTCCGCATACGGTCGACAGGCCCAAGAGACCCAGTACTTC. The chain combines TRBV5-8 with TRBJ2-5; D is perhaps TRBD1 (6 bases). V lost 3 bases, J lost 1 base, and 19 bases lay in between. CDR1 and CDR2 (germline): SGHTS, YDEGEE. This CDR3 spans 17 amino acids.

This chain joins TRBV9 and TRBJ1-5; 8 nucleotides agree with TRBD1. The length of the CDR3 is 15 residues. The germline CDR1 and CDR2 sequences are SGDLS and YYNGEE. J lost 5 bases, V lost 0 bases, and 4 bases had no gene match. DNA of the CDR3: TGTGCCAGCAGCGTAGTGGAGACAGGGGATCAGCCCCAGCATTTT. It codes for CASSVVETGDQPQHF.

The chain joins TRBV5-4 to TRBJ1-2; the D gene is possibly TRBD1 (6 bases). Germline V gene sequence: CDR1 SGHNT, CDR2 YYREEE (reference sequence). The CDR3 loop spans 13 amino acids. V lost 2 bases to trimming and J lost 6 bases, with 11 bases between them. The CDR3 loop is CASSLIWTDGYTF. The CDR3 DNA reads as TGTGCCAGCAGCTTAATCTGGACAGATGGCTACACCTTC.

This clone is a singleton in its sample. V is TRBV5-4 and J is TRBJ2-3; 7 bases agree with TRBD2. V shed 4 bases and J 4 bases; nucleotides not matched to a gene: 9. This CDR3 region has 15 residues. Per germline, CDR1 SGHNT and CDR2 YYREEE (reference sequence). The CDR3 region is CASSRQAGRADTQYF. The CDR3 region has the DNA TGTGCCAGCAGCCGGCAAGCGGGGAGAGCAGATACGCAGTATTTT.

The V call is TRBV27, the J call TRBJ2-1; tentative D call: TRBD2 (6 bases). The CDR3 runs to 16 residues. Germline V gene sequence: CDR1 MNHEY, CDR2 SMNVEV (reference sequence). V lost 5 bases and J 4 bases, leaving 18 bases between the germline ends. The CDR3 reads CASSGRTNPGYNEQFF. In nucleotides, the CDR3 is TGTGCCAGCAGTGGACGGACTAACCCAGGGTACAATGAGCAGTTCTTC.

The chain has TRBV5-1 and TRBJ2-2; 10 nucleotides line up with TRBD2. This CDR3 spans 16 amino acids. Germline CDR1 reads SGHRS; CDR2 reads YFSETQ. With V trimmed by 0 bases and J by 5 bases, 4 bases remained unmatched. This CDR3 reads CASSLDPSGGTGELFF. For the CDR3, the DNA is TGCGCCAGCAGCTTGGATCCTAGCGGGGGAACCGGGGAGCTGTTTTTT.

The genes are TRBV6-1 and TRBJ1-3; D gene ambiguous. V was pared by 2 bases and J by 3 bases, with 5 bases between. This CDR3 is built from 13 residues. Looked up from germline, CDR1 is MNHNS and CDR2 is SASEGT. CDR3 bases: TGTGCCAGCAGTGAACGGGATGGAAACACCATATATTTT. Translated: CASSERDGNTIYF.

CDR3 sequence: CASERTGAGNTIYF. CDR3 coding DNA: TGTGCCAGCGAGAGGACAGGGGCTGGAAACACCATATATTTT. The chain carries TRBV6-1 and TRBJ1-3; 9 bases agree with TRBD1. The CDR3 runs to 14 residues. CDR1 is MNHNS, CDR2 SASEGT, per germline. Trimming took 8 bases from V and 2 from J; bases not matched to a gene: 4.

The rearrangement links TRBV5-1 to TRBJ1-2, with D unclear. The ends were cut back, 1 base at V and 3 bases at J, with 10 bases in the middle. Germline lookup yields CDR1 SGHRS and CDR2 YFSETQ. This CDR3 has 14 residues. Here the CDR3 reads CASSLSGNYYGYTF. The CDR3 bases are TGCGCCAGCAGCTTGTCGGGAAATTACTATGGCTACACCTTC.

V is TRBV6-1 and J is TRBJ2-5; TRBD1 might be the D (6 bases). Trimming shortened V by 3 bases and J by 5 bases, and 13 bases separated the two germline ends. Looked up from germline, CDR1 is MNHNS and CDR2 is SASEGT. This CDR3 is 14 amino acids long. In DNA, the CDR3 is TGTGCCAGCAGTGACGGCAGGGGCAGGGAGACCCAGTACTTC. Amino acids: CASSDGRGRETQYF.

This chain uses TRBV27 with TRBJ1-6; D not certain. Germline CDR1 is MNHEY and CDR2 is SMNVEV (reference sequence). V lost 1 base and J 9 bases, leaving 10 bases between the germline ends. There are 14 residues in the CDR3. The CDR3 DNA reads TGTGCCAGCAGTTTATTAATACGGGGTTCACCCCTCCACTTT. It codes for CASSLLIRGSPLHF.

The chain has TRBV6-6 and TRBJ1-2; D might be TRBD1 (6 bases). Germline V gene lookup returns CDR1 MNHNY and CDR2 SVGAGI (reference sequence). The V end lost 7 bases, the J end lost 7 bases, and 16 bases lay between the germline ends. The CDR3 loop spans 13 amino acids. The CDR3: CASTLRGSGGYTF. The CDR3 region has the DNA TGTGCCAGCACCCTTAGGGGGTCCGGTGGCTACACCTTC.

This chain joins TRBV28 and TRBJ1-5; a possible D gene is TRBD1 (5 bases). From germline, CDR1 is MDHEN and CDR2 SYDVKM. The CDR3 totals 16 residues. Between the trimmed V and J ends, which lost 10 bases and 5 bases, there was a span of 24 bases. The CDR3 protein is CATTPSQGNGYQPQHF. In DNA form, the CDR3 reads TGTGCCACCACCCCATCTCAGGGAAACGGTTATCAGCCCCAGCATTTT. Combining the CDR3 with reference TRBV28 and TRBJ1-5 gives the whole variable domain DVKVTQSSRYLVKRTGEKVFLECVQDMDHENMFWYRQDPGLGLRLIYFSYDVKMKEKGDIPEGYSVSREKKERFSLILESASTNQTSMYLCATTPSQGNGYQPQHFGDGTRLSIL.

The chain carries TRBV6-5 and TRBJ2-5; 8 bases match TRBD2. In germline, CDR1 is MNHEY, CDR2 SVGAGI. The CDR3 spans 15 residues. V lost 0 bases to trimming and J lost 5 bases; unmatched junction nucleotides: 5. CDR3 sequence: CASSYSAGGHETQYF. In nucleotides, the CDR3 is TGTGCCAGCAGTTACTCGGCGGGGGGCCACGAGACCCAGTACTTC.